This T cell receptor (beta chain) was identified during a study of blood T cell repertoires in COVID-19. Across the study: Samples representing acute and convalescent COVID-19 were sourced from the United States, Italy and Spain.

Sequencing used immunoSEQ multiplex PCR; TCRdb keeps in-frame clones, though not all of them. This table holds some 200,000 clones, approximately 80% found once. The sample was PBMCs or T cells enriched from blood (not recorded which). The source is a man aged 35-49 years who had recovered from COVID-19.

The CDR3 is CASSSDYSPLHF. The CDR3 nucleotides read TGTGCCAGCAGTTCGGACTATTCACCCCTCCACTTT. This chain links TRBV28 with TRBJ1-6; D unresolved. Germline values: CDR1 MDHEN, CDR2 SYDVKM. The CDR3 has 12 amino acids. With 4 bases removed from V and 8 bases from J, the gap between germline ends came to 6 bases.